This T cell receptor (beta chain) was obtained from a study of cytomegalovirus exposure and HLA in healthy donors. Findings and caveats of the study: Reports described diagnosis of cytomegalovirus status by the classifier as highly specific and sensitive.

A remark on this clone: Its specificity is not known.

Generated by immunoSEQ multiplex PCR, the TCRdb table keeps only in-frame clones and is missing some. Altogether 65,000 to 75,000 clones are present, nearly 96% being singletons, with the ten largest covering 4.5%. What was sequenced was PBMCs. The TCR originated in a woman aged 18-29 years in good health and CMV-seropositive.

This CDR3 is CASSVPGGESTEAFF. CDR3 in DNA: TGTGCCAGTAGTGTCCCGGGGGGGGAGTCCACTGAAGCTTTCTTT. This rearrangement joins TRBV19 to TRBJ1-1; tentative D call: TRBD1 (5 bases). The CDR3 loop spans 15 amino acids. Germline values: CDR1 LNHDA, CDR2 SQIVND (reference sequence). V lost 5 bases and J 4 bases, leaving 17 bases between the germline ends.